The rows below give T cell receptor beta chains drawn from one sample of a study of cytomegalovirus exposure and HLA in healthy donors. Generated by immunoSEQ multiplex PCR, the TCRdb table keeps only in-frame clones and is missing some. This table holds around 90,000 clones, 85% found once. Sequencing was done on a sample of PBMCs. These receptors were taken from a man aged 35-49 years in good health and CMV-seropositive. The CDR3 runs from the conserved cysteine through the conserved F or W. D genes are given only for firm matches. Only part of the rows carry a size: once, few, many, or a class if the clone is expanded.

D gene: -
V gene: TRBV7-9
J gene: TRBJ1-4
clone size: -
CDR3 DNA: TGTTCCAGCAGCTTACCGTTACAGGCTAATGAAAAACTGTTTTTT
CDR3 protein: CSSSLPLQANEKLFF

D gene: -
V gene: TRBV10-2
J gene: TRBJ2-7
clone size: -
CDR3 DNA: TGCGCCAGCAGTTCCCGCGAGCAGTACTTC
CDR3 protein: CASSSREQYF

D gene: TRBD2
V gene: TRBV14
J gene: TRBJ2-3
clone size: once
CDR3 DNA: TGTGCCAGCAGCCAAGGGACTAGCGGGGGCACAGATACGCAGTATTTT
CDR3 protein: CASSQGTSGGTDTQYF

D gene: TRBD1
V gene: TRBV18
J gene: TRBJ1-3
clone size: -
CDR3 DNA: TGTGCCAGCTCACCACAGGGGACAGGGACAGGAAACACCATATATTTT
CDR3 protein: CASSPQGTGTGNTIYF

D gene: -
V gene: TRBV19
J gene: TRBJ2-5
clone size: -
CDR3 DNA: TGTGCCAGTAAGGGGTGGCAGAACCAAGAGACCCAGTACTTC
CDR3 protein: CASKGWQNQETQYF

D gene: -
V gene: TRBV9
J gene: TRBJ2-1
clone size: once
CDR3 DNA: TGTGCCAGCAGCGTAGCCGGGACTCGCTCCTACAATGAGCAGTTCTTC
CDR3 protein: CASSVAGTRSYNEQFF

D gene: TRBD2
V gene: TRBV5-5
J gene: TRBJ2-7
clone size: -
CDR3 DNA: TGTGCCAGCAGCTTGTTTATTGGACTAGCGGCGTACGAGCAGTACTTC
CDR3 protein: CASSLFIGLAAYEQYF

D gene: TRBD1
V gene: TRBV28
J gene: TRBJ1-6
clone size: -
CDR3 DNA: TGTGCCAGCAGTCCACCGGGACAGGGGGCCCCTTCACCCCTCCACTTT
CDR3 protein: CASSPPGQGAPSPLHF

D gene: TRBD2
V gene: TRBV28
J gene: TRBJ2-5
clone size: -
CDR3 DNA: TGTGCCAGCAGTTTACCTCTAGCGGGACCCCAAGAGACCCAGTACTTC
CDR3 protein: CASSLPLAGPQETQYF

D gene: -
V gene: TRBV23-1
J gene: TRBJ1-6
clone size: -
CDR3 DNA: TGCGCCAGCAGTCAATCCCCTCTGGACAGCGTTTTTTCACCCCTCCACTTT
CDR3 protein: CASSQSPLDSVFSPLHF

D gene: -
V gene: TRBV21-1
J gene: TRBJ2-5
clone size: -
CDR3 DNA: TGTGCCAGCAGCAAAGTTTTGATTGCGGTAGCGGGGGACCAAGAGACCCAGTACTTC
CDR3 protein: CASSKVLIAVAGDQETQYF

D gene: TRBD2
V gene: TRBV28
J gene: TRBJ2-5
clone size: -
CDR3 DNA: TGTGCCAGCAGTTTGGCGGGAGGGGAGACCCAGTACTTC
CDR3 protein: CASSLAGGETQYF

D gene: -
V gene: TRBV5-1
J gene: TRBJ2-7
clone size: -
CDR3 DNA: TGCGCCAGCAGGGCGGGGCTAGCGTTCTACGAGCAGTACTTC
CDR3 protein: CASRAGLAFYEQYF

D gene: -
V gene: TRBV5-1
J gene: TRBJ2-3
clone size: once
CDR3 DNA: TGCGCCAGCAGCCCCGGAGGGCTCCCCCCGGGAGATACGCAGTATTTT
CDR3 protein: CASSPGGLPPGDTQYF

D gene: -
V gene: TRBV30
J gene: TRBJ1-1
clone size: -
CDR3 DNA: TGTGCCTGGATCGACACGAGAAAAGCTTTCTTT
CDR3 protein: CAWIDTRKAFF

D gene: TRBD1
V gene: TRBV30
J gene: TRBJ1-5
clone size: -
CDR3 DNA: TGTGCCTGGAGTGCAGGGGGCGGCAATCAGCCCCAGCATTTT
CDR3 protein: CAWSAGGGNQPQHF

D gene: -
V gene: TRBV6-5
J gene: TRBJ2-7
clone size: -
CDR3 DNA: TGTGCCAGCAGTTACCCGGGGACCTACGAGCAGTACTTC
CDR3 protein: CASSYPGTYEQYF

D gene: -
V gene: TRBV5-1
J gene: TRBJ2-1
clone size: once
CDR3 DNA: TGCGCCAGCAGCTTGGAAGAGGCCCGTGAGCAGTTCTTC
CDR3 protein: CASSLEEAREQFF

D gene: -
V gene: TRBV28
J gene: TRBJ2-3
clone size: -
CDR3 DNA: TGTGCCAGCAGTCTACAGGGTGATAACACAGATACGCAGTATTTT
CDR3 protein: CASSLQGDNTDTQYF

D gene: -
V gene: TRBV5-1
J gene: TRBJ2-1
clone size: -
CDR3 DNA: TGCGCCAGCAGCTTGGGTCAGGCGTACAATGAGCAGTTCTTC
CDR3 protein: CASSLGQAYNEQFF

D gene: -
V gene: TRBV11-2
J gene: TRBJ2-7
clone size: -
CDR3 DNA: TGTGCCAGCAGCTTAGTAGTGGGACTCATCTACGAGCAGTACTTC
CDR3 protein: CASSLVVGLIYEQYF

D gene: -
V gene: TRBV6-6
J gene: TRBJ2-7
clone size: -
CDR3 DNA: TGTGCCAGCAGGCGGGGGGACAGCCTTTCCTACGAGCAGTACTTC
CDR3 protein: CASRRGDSLSYEQYF

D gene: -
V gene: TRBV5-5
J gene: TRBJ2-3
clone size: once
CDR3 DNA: TGTGCCAGCAGCTCAATCACAGATACGCAGTATTTT
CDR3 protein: CASSSITDTQYF

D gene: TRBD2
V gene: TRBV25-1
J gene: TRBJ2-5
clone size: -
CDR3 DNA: TGTGCCAGCAATCCGCCAGGACTAGCGGGAGGCCTTCCGGAGACCCAGTACTTC
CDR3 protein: CASNPPGLAGGLPETQYF

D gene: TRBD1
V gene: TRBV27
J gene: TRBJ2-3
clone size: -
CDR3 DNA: TGTGCCAGCAGTTTAGGGACAGCAGAGACAGATACGCAGTATTTT
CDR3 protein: CASSLGTAETDTQYF

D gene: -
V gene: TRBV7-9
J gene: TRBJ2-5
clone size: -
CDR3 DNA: TGTGCCAGCAGCTTAGTGGCAGGGGTGGAGACCCAGTACTTC
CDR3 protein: CASSLVAGVETQYF

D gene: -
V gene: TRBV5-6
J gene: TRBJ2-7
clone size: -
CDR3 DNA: TGTGCCAGCAGCCGGGTTATTGTACCCTACGAGCAGTACTTC
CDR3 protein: CASSRVIVPYEQYF

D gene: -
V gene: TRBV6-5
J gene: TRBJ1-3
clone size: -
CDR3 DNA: TGTGCCAGCAGTTACTCCGGCAGGCCGACTGGAAACACCATATATTTT
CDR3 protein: CASSYSGRPTGNTIYF

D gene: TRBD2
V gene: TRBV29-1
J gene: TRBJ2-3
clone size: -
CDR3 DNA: TGCAGCGTTGAAGGGCTAGCGGGAAAGACAGATACGCAGTATTTT
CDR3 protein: CSVEGLAGKTDTQYF

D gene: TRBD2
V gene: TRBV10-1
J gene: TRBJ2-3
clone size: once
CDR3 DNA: TGCGCCAGCAGTGATCAATTTCTAGCGGGAAGCACAGATACGCAGTATTTT
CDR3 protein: CASSDQFLAGSTDTQYF

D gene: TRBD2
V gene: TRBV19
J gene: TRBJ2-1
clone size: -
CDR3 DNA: TGTGCCAGTAGTATAAGCGGGACCTACAATGAGCAGTTCTTC
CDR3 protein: CASSISGTYNEQFF

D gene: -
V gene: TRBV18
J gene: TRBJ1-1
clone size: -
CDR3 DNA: TGTGCCAGCTCACAAATTCAGGGCAGGGGTGAAGCTTTCTTT
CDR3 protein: CASSQIQGRGEAFF

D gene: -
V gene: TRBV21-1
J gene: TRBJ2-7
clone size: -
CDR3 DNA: TGTGCCAGCTATTCGTTATCGGGACAGGGCTACGAGCAGTACTTC
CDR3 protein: CASYSLSGQGYEQYF

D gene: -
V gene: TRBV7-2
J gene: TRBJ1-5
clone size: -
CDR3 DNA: TGTGCCAGCAGCTTAGATGCGGGGGGCCGACAGCCCCAGCATTTT
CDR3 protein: CASSLDAGGRQPQHF

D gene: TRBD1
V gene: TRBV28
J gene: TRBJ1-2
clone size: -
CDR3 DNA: TGTGCCAGCAGTTTCCCCACAACACAGGGGGGACTTCTCGATGGCTACACCTTC
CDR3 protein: CASSFPTTQGGLLDGYTF

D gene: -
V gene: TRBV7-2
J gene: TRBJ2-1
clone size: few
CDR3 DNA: TGTGCCAGCAGCTTAGCCGGGACTCCTACCAATGAGCAGTTCTTC
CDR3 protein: CASSLAGTPTNEQFF

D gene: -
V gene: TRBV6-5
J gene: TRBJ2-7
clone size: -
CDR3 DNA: TGTGCCAGCAGTTACTCCAGAGTTCTAGTCTACGAGCAGTACTTC
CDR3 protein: CASSYSRVLVYEQYF

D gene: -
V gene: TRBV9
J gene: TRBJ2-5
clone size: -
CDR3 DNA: TGTGCCAGCAGCGTAGCTCCGACTTCGACTCAAGAGACCCAGTACTTC
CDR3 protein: CASSVAPTSTQETQYF

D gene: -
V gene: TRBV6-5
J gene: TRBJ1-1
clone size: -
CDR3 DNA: TGTGCCAGCAGTAAGGACATGATGAACACTGAAGCTTTCTTT
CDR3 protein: CASSKDMMNTEAFF

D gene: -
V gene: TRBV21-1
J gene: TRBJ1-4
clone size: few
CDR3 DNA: TGTGCCAGCATTACGCCCCGAGGGGGCAGCAAAACTAATGAAAAACTGTTTTTT
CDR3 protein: CASITPRGGSKTNEKLFF

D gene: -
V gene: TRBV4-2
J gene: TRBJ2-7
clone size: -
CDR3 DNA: TGTGCCAGCAGCCAGGCCACGGGCGAGGGCTCCTACGAGCAGTACTTC
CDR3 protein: CASSQATGEGSYEQYF

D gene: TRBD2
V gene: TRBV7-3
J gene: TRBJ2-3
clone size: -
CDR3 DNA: TGTGCCAGCAGCAACGGGGGGGACCCTCAGTATTTT
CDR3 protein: CASSNGGDPQYF

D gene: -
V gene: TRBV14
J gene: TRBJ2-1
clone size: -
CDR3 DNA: TGTGCCAGCAGCCAAGATATGGGCGGGACCTACAATGAGCAGTTCTTC
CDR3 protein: CASSQDMGGTYNEQFF

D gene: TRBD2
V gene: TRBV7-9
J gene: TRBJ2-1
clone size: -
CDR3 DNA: TGTGCCAGCAGCGCTCGACTAGCGACACGGAATGAGCAGTTCTTC
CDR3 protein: CASSARLATRNEQFF

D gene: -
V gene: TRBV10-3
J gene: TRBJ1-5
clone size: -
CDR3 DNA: TGTGCCATCAGTGAGGTATACAGTTCCAATCAGCCCCAGCATTTT
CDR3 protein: CAISEVYSSNQPQHF

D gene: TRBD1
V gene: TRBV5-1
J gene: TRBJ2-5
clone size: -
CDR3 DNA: TGCGCCAGCAGCCGACAGGGTGGGGAGACCCAGTACTTC
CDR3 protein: CASSRQGGETQYF

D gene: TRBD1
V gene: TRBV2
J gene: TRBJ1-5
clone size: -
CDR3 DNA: TGTGCCAGCAGACCGGGACAGGGGATCGGGGGCAATCAGCCCCAGCATTTT
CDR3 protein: CASRPGQGIGGNQPQHF

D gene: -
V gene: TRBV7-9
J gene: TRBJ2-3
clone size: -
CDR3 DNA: TGTGCCAGCAGCTTGGCCAGTGGTACGCAGTATTTT
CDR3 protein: CASSLASGTQYF

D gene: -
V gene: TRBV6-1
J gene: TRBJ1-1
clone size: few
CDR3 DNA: TGTGCCAGCAGTGAAGCGCTTGACAGGTGGGGTGAAGCTTTCTTT
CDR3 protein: CASSEALDRWGEAFF

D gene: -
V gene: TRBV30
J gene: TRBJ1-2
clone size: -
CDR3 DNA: TGTGCCTGGAGTGTCAGGGTTAGTTCATATGGCTACACCTTC
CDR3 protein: CAWSVRVSSYGYTF

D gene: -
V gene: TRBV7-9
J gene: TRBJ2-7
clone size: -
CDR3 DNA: TGTGCCAGCAGCTTGACTGGAGGGGTGGCCGAGCAGTACTTC
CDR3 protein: CASSLTGGVAEQYF

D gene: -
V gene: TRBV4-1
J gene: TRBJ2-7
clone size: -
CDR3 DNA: TGCGCCAGCAGCCAAGAGCCAGACTCCTACGAGCAGTACTTC
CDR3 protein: CASSQEPDSYEQYF

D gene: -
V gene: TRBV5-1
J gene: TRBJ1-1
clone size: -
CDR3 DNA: TGCGCCAGCAGCTTGGAAAGCATGAACACTGAAGCTTTCTTT
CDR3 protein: CASSLESMNTEAFF

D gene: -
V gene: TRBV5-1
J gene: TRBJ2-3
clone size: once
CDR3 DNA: TGCGCCAGCAGCTTGGCCTTAGATACGCAGTATTTT
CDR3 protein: CASSLALDTQYF

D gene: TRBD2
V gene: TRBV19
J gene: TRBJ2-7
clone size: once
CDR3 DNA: TGTGCCAGTAGTACCAGACGGCGGGGGGCCTACGAGCAGTACTTC
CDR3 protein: CASSTRRRGAYEQYF